This is a list of T cell receptor beta chains from one sample in a study of OX40 agonist ivuxolimab in advanced cancers. Clones were read by immunoSEQ multiplex PCR, and TCRdb kept only the in-frame ones, dropping some. Here the sample spans 70,000 or so clones, about nine tenths being singletons. This specimen was CD4+ or CD8+ T cells sorted from blood, taken in a trial of the OX40 agonist ivuxolimab. The source is an adult with an advanced solid tumor such as melanoma, head and neck, liver or kidney cancer. The CDR3 runs from the conserved cysteine through the conserved F or W. D genes are given only for firm matches. Rows give clone size only sometimes, using once, few, many, or a class for an expanded clone.

v_gene,abundance,j_gene,d_gene,CDR3nt,CDR3aa
TRBV28,.,TRBJ1-1,.,TGTGCCAGCAGTTTAGTCAGTCCGGCGGGTACTGAAGCTTTCTTT,CASSLVSPAGTEAFF
TRBV7-9,once,TRBJ2-2,.,TGTGCCAGCAGCTTACGAGTCACCGGGGAGCTGTTTTTT,CASSLRVTGELFF
TRBV7-2,.,TRBJ2-1,.,TGTGCCAGCAGCTTAGTAGGGGGGGACATCCGGGGTAATGAGCAGTTCTTC,CASSLVGGDIRGNEQFF
TRBV11-2,few,TRBJ2-3,.,TGTGCCAGCAGCCTACTAGGGGGCACAGATACGCAGTATTTT,CASSLLGGTDTQYF
TRBV28,.,TRBJ2-3,.,TGTGCCAGCTATTATTCTGGGGGGCAGGGGAGCACAGATACGCAGTATTTT,CASYYSGGQGSTDTQYF
TRBV28,once,TRBJ2-4,TRBD2,TGTGCCAGCAGTCCTTTTAGCGGGAGCCGGGACATTCAGTACTTC,CASSPFSGSRDIQYF
TRBV10-3,.,TRBJ1-4,.,TGTGCCATCAGTGAGGGAGTCCCGGCGGGGGAAAAACTGTTTTTT,CAISEGVPAGEKLFF
TRBV5-8,.,TRBJ2-3,.,TGTGCCAGCAGCTTGACGGGAGTAGATACGCAGTATTTT,CASSLTGVDTQYF
TRBV11-2,.,TRBJ2-7,.,TGTGCCAGCAGCCCCGGCCAGGCCTACGAGCAGTACTTC,CASSPGQAYEQYF
TRBV28,.,TRBJ1-2,.,TGTGCCAGCAGTTCAACCCTAGGAAAAAATAACTATGGCTACACCTTC,CASSSTLGKNNYGYTF
TRBV11-2,.,TRBJ2-1,.,TGTGCCAGCAGCTTGGATCCCACGGTGAATGAGCAGTTCTTC,CASSLDPTVNEQFF
TRBV28,.,TRBJ1-2,.,TGTGCCAGCAGTTCGGCGGTGATGGGGACCCCCAACTATGGCTACACCTTC,CASSSAVMGTPNYGYTF
TRBV19,.,TRBJ1-2,TRBD1,TGTGCCAGTAGTGGCCGGGACAGATCCTATGGCTACACCTTC,CASSGRDRSYGYTF
TRBV19,few,TRBJ2-7,TRBD1,TGTGCCAGTAGTGGGACAGGGAACGAGCAGTACTTC,CASSGTGNEQYF
TRBV19,.,TRBJ1-2,TRBD1,TGTGCCAGTAGTCTTGAACACAGGGGTGGCTACACCTTC,CASSLEHRGGYTF
TRBV5-4,.,TRBJ2-3,.,TGTGCCAGCAGCTTGGATAGCACAGATACGCAGTATTTT,CASSLDSTDTQYF
TRBV5-1,.,TRBJ2-7,.,TGCGCCAGCCATCAAGGGGCAGGGCCGTACGAGCAGTACTTC,CASHQGAGPYEQYF
TRBV29-1,many,TRBJ2-5,.,TGCAGCGTTGAGGGCGCCTTTGGGGACGTCCAAGAGACCCAGTACTTC,CSVEGAFGDVQETQYF
TRBV2,few,TRBJ1-1,.,TGTGCCAGCACCCCTGGACAACAGAACACTGAAGCTTTCTTT,CASTPGQQNTEAFF
TRBV29-1,.,TRBJ2-5,TRBD2,TGCAGCGTAGTTAGCGGGAGCGGGGAGACCCAGTACTTC,CSVVSGSGETQYF
TRBV9,once,TRBJ1-1,TRBD1,TGTGCCAGCAGCCCTCGGGACAGGGGGTCGAACACTGAAGCTTTCTTT,CASSPRDRGSNTEAFF
TRBV14,.,TRBJ2-1,TRBD1,TGTGCCAGCAGCCAAGTGGCAGGGGGCCCCCGGGATGAGCAGTTCTTC,CASSQVAGGPRDEQFF
TRBV2,.,TRBJ2-1,TRBD1,TGTGCCAGCACCCCGACAGGGGGCCCGACTCAAGTACAGTTCTTC,CASTPTGGPTQVQFF
TRBV6-6,.,TRBJ1-5,.,TGTGCCAGCTCCATTCTAAGCAATCAGCCCCAGCATTTT,CASSILSNQPQHF
TRBV28,.,TRBJ2-2,TRBD1,TGTGCCACAAAAAGGGGGGACAGGGTTGCCGGGGAGCTGTTTTTT,CATKRGDRVAGELFF
TRBV27,.,TRBJ2-3,TRBD2,TGTGCCAGCAGTCCTCGGTATGCTAGCGGGGCCACAGATACGCAGTATTTT,CASSPRYASGATDTQYF
TRBV6-4,.,TRBJ2-3,.,TGTGCCAGCAGTACGGAGTTTTCCGCAGATACGCAGTATTTT,CASSTEFSADTQYF
TRBV29-1,.,TRBJ2-2,.,TGCAGCGCAGACAGTCCTAACACCGGGGAGCTGTTTTTT,CSADSPNTGELFF
TRBV4-3,.,TRBJ1-4,.,TGCGCCAGCAGCCGACTAGGGAGACCGGATGAAAAACTGTTTTTT,CASSRLGRPDEKLFF
TRBV25-1,.,TRBJ2-1,.,TGTGCCAGCAGTGATGCGAGCATGAGCTCCTACAATGAGCAGTTCTTC,CASSDASMSSYNEQFF
TRBV7-3,once,TRBJ1-3,.,TGTGCCAGCAGCTTACTTTTCCGGACAGAGCGGGGCATATATTTT,CASSLLFRTERGIYF
TRBV7-2,.,TRBJ2-7,TRBD1,TGTGCCAGCAGCTTATCTATTGGGACAGGGGACGAGCAGTACTTC,CASSLSIGTGDEQYF
TRBV28,.,TRBJ1-4,.,TGTGCCAGCAGTTTGCCAACTAATGAAAAACTGTTTTTT,CASSLPTNEKLFF
TRBV28,.,TRBJ1-2,.,TGTGCCAGCAGTTTAGCCCTGACTAGCTATGGCTACACCTTC,CASSLALTSYGYTF
TRBV2,.,TRBJ1-2,TRBD1,TGTGCCAGCAGGGCTGGGACAGCTGCTAACTATGGCTACACCTTC,CASRAGTAANYGYTF
TRBV2,.,TRBJ2-1,.,TGTGCCAGCAGGGCCCCGATTACCCATGAGCAGTTCTTC,CASRAPITHEQFF
TRBV18,.,TRBJ2-7,.,TGTGCCAGCTCACCGTTGGGCCCCGGCTCCTACGAGCAGTACTTC,CASSPLGPGSYEQYF
TRBV30,.,TRBJ1-2,.,TGTGCCTGGACGCCCGGGGGGGCCAACTATGGCTACACCTTC,CAWTPGGANYGYTF
TRBV18,.,TRBJ2-7,TRBD1,TGTGCCAGCTCACAGGGACAGGTCGGGGAGGACGAGCAGTACTTC,CASSQGQVGEDEQYF
TRBV18,.,TRBJ1-2,TRBD1,TGTGCCAGCAGCGACGGGACAGCCTATGGCTACACCTTC,CASSDGTAYGYTF
TRBV2,.,TRBJ2-2,.,TGTGCCACCGGGACGGACACCGGGGAGCTGTTTTTT,CATGTDTGELFF
TRBV11-3,.,TRBJ2-3,TRBD1,TGTGCCAGCAGCTGGGGACAGGGCACAGATACGCAGTATTTT,CASSWGQGTDTQYF
TRBV11-3,.,TRBJ2-5,TRBD2,TGTGCCAGCAGCTTAGATACTTTAGCGGGAGTAATCCAAGAGACCCAGTACTTC,CASSLDTLAGVIQETQYF
TRBV13,.,TRBJ2-5,.,TGTGCCAGCAGCTGGAGACAGGCCCAAGAGACCCAGTACTTC,CASSWRQAQETQYF
TRBV6-5,.,TRBJ1-1,TRBD1,TGTGCCAGCAGTTACCTGGGACAGGGGCTTAACACTGAAGCTTTCTTT,CASSYLGQGLNTEAFF
TRBV18,.,TRBJ1-2,.,TGTGCCAGCTCACCAAGGGGCGCGTTCAGCTATGGCTACACCTTC,CASSPRGAFSYGYTF
TRBV28,.,TRBJ1-2,.,TGTGCCAGCACCTCCTGGTATGGCTACACCTTC,CASTSWYGYTF
TRBV2,few,TRBJ1-1,.,TGTGCCAGCAGTGAATGGGCGAACACTGAAGCTTTCTTT,CASSEWANTEAFF
TRBV28,.,TRBJ2-2,.,TGTGCCAGCAAGGTGCAAGGACCCGGGGAGCTGTTTTTT,CASKVQGPGELFF
TRBV30,.,TRBJ1-2,TRBD1,TGTGCCTCCTTGACAGGGCAACCTGGCTACACCTTC,CASLTGQPGYTF
TRBV7-4,.,TRBJ2-3,.,TGTGCCAGCAGCTTAGGAGGGGGGTTAAGCACAGATACGCAGTATTTT,CASSLGGGLSTDTQYF
TRBV11-2,.,TRBJ2-7,.,TGTGCCAGCAGCCCCCGAGCCGCTGGTGCAGAGCAGTACTTC,CASSPRAAGAEQYF
TRBV18,.,TRBJ1-4,.,TGTGCCAGCTCACAGCAACAGGGCCTGAATGAAAAACTGTTTTTT,CASSQQQGLNEKLFF
TRBV30,once,TRBJ2-7,TRBD1,TGTGCCTGGAGAGCGACAGGGGGGGCCTACGAGCAGTACTTC,CAWRATGGAYEQYF
TRBV28,.,TRBJ2-7,TRBD2,TGTGCCAGCAGCGGCCTCCTTTTAGCGGGGGCACACTACGAGCAGTACTTC,CASSGLLLAGAHYEQYF
TRBV7-9,few,TRBJ2-7,TRBD1,TGTGCCAGCAGCGAAACAGGGGGCGGATTGGGAGAGCAGTACTTC,CASSETGGGLGEQYF
TRBV10-3,.,TRBJ2-7,.,TGTGCCATCAGTTTTTCTAGCTCCTACGAGCAGTACTTC,CAISFSSSYEQYF
TRBV18,.,TRBJ1-2,.,TGTGCCAGCTCACCAGTGAGGGACTATGGCTACACCTTC,CASSPVRDYGYTF
TRBV6-5,.,TRBJ1-3,.,TGTGCCAGCACCTCTCTAAACACCATATATTTT,CASTSLNTIYF